The TCR beta chain under discussion was sequenced for a study of blood T cells in healthy people across ages. The study, taken as a whole, reports: Older age coincided with a roughly linear decline in TCR beta diversity per million T cells. It was held that the diversity estimates obtained from one million T cells were underestimates.

The CDR3 totals 15 residues. Germline CDR1 and CDR2: MNHEY and SMNVEV (reference sequence). The V and J ends lost 0 bases and 1 base respectively, with 9 bases between them. Sample-barcoded 5' priming and a J-beta primer mix drove a second PCR of roughly 7 to 11 cycles. From the 5' RACE reads, TCRdb called clonotypes with MiXCR, one entry per CDR3 protein. The table lists roughly 1.4 million distinct CDR3 sequences, 59% of them singletons. Points on this clonotype: Its antigen is undetermined.

The clonotype was recovered from a man aged 18 to 30 in good health. J is TRBJ1-2 and V is TRBV27; unclear D gene. Sequenced sample: blood. CDR3 sequence reads: CASSLSGGLNYGYTF. The CDR3 DNA is TGTGCCAGCAGTTTATCGGGCGGACTTAACTATGGCTACACCTTC.